This entry concerns a single T cell receptor (beta chain). The data originate from a study of ipilimumab plus nivolumab after autologous stem cell transplantation. Germline V lookup: CDR1 SGDLS, CDR2 YYNGEE. Losses at the gene ends were 0 bases for V and 7 bases for J; bases not matched to a gene: 9. The CDR3 totals 16 residues. Measured with immunoSEQ multiplex PCR; TCRdb has only the in-frame clones, and not every one. The repertoire holds about 16,000 clones, with around 80% as singletons. The source of this sequence is a male donor with diffuse large B-cell lymphoma. The sequences come from PBMCs, collected in a trial of ipilimumab plus nivolumab as post-transplant consolidation. J is TRBJ1-2 and V is TRBV9; 10 bases agree with TRBD1. CDR3 coding DNA: TGTGCCAGCAGCGTAGAGGAGGACAGGGGGAGGGGTGGCTACACCTTC. Encoded protein: CASSVEEDRGRGGYTF.